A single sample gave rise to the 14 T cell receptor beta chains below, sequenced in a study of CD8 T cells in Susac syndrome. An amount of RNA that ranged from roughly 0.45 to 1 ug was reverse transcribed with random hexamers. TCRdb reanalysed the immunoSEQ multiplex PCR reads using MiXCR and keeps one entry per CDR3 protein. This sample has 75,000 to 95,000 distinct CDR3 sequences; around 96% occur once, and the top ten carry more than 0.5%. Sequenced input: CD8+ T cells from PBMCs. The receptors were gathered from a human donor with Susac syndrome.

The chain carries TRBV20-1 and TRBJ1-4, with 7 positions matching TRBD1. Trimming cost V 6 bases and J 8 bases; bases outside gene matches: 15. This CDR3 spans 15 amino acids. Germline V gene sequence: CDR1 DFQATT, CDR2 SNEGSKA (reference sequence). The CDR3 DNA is TGCAGTGCCCCAGGGGGGTCGGAAGGGGACGAAAAACTGTTTTTT. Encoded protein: CSAPGGSEGDEKLFF.

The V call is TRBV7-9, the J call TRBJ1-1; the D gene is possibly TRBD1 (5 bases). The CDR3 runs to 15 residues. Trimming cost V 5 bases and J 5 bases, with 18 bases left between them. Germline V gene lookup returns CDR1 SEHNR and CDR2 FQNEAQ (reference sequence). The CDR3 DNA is TGTGCCAGCAGCCCCTCGAACGGCCAGGGAACTGAAGCTTTCTTT. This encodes CASSPSNGQGTEAFF.

CDR3 sequence reads: CASSYPRDNAEAFF. The CDR3 DNA follows: TGTGCCAGCAGTTATCCCAGGGACAACGCCGAAGCTTTCTTT. The gene calls are TRBV6-2 or TRBV6-3 and TRBJ1-1, with D perhaps matching TRBD1 (6 bases). V was clipped by 3 bases and J by 8 bases, with 16 bases between them. This CDR3 is built from 14 residues. Per the germline V gene, CDR1 is MNHEY and CDR2 is SVGEGT.

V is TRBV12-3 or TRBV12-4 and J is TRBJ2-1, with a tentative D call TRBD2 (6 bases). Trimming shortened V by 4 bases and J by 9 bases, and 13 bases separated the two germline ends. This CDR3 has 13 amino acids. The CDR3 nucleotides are TGTGCCAGCAGTTCCAGAGGAGCGGGTGAGCAGTTCTTC. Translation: CASSSRGAGEQFF.

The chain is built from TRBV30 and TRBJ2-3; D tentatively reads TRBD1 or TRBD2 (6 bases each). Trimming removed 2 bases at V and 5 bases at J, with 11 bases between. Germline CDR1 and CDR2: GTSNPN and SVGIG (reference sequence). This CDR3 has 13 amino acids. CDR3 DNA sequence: TGTGCCTGGAGTAGGGGGGAAGTAGATACGCAGTATTTT. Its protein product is CAWSRGEVDTQYF.

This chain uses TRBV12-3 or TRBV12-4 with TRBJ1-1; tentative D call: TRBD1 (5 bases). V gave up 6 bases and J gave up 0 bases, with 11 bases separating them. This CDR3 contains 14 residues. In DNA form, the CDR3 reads TGTGCCAGCAGCTCTGGGGCCCTGAACACTGAAGCTTTCTTT. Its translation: CASSSGALNTEAFF.

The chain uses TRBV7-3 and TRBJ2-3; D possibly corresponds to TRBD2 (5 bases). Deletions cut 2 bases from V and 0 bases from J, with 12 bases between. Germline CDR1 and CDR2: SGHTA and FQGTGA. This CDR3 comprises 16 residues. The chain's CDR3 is CASSLGLAPSTDTQYF. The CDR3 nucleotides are TGTGCCAGCAGCTTAGGGCTAGCTCCTAGCACAGATACGCAGTATTTT.

CDR3: CASSSVGFSGNTIYF. The CDR3 DNA follows: TGTGCCAGCTCCTCTGTGGGGTTCTCTGGAAACACCATATATTTT. This sequence joins TRBV25-1 and TRBJ1-3; no reliable D call. CDR3 length equals 15 residues. CDR1 is MGHDK, CDR2 SYGVNS, per germline. Trimming left V 8 bases short and J 0 bases short, with 14 bases between.

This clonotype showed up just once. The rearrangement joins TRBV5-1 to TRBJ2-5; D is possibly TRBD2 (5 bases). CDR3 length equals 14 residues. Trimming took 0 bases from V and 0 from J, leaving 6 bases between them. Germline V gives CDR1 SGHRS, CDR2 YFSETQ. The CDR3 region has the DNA TGCGCCAGCAGCTTGGGAGGGTACCAAGAGACCCAGTACTTC. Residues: CASSLGGYQETQYF.

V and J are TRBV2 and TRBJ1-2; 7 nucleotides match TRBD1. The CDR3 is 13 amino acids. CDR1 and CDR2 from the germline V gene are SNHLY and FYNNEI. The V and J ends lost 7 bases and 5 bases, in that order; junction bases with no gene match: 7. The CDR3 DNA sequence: TGTGCCAGCAAGGGGGCAGGGACTTATGGCTACACCTTC. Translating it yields CASKGAGTYGYTF.

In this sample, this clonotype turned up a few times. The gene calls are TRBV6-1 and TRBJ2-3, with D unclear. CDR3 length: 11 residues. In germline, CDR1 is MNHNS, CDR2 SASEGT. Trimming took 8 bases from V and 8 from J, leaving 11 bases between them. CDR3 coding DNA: TGTGCCAGCGGACCTCGCGGTACGCAGTATTTT. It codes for CASGPRGTQYF.

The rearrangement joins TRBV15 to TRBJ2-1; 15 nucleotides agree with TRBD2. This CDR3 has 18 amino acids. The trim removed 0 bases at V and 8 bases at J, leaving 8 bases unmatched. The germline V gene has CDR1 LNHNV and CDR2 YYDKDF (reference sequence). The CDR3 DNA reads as TGTGCCACCAGCAGAGAGGCCGGACTAGCGGGGGGGCTCGATGAGCAGTTCTTC. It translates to CATSREAGLAGGLDEQFF. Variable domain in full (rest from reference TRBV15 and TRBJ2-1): DAMVIQNPRYQVTQFGKPVTLSCSQTLNHNVMYWYQQKSSQAPKLLFHYYDKDFNNEADTPDNFQSRRPNTSFCFLDIRSPGLGDTAMYLCATSREAGLAGGLDEQFFGPGTRLTVL.

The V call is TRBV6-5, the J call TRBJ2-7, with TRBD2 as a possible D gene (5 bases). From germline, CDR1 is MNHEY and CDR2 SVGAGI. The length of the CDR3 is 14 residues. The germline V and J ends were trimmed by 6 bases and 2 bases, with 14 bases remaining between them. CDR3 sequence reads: CASRRLDFTYEQYF. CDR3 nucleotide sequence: TGTGCCAGCAGAAGGTTGGACTTCACCTACGAGCAGTACTTC.

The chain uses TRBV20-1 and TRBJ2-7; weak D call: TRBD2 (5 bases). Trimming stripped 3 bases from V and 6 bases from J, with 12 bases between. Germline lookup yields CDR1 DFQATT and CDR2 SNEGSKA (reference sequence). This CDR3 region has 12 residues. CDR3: CSASEGFGEQYF. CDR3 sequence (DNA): TGCAGTGCTAGTGAGGGTTTTGGCGAGCAGTACTTC.